This passage covers 18 T cell receptor beta chains from one sample sequenced in a study of OX40 agonist ivuxolimab in advanced cancers. Generated by immunoSEQ multiplex PCR, the TCRdb table keeps only in-frame clones and is missing some. The sample lists 65,000 to 90,000 clones, around 89% occurring once. The starting material was CD4+ or CD8+ T cells sorted from blood, obtained in a trial of the OX40 agonist ivuxolimab. These receptors were obtained from an adult with an advanced solid tumor such as melanoma, head and neck, liver or kidney cancer.

The sample holds one count of this clone. The chain uses TRBV15 and TRBJ1-2, with 8 bases fitting TRBD1. This CDR3 region has 16 residues. V was pared by 0 bases and J by 4 bases, with 7 bases of the junction left unmatched. Germline V gene data show CDR1 as LNHNV and CDR2 as YYDKDF (reference sequence). The DNA for the CDR3 is TGTGCCACCAGCAGAGATCAAGGCAGGGGGCCCTATGGCTACACCTTC. It is translated as CATSRDQGRGPYGYTF. Variable domain in full (rest from reference TRBV15 and TRBJ1-2): DAMVIQNPRYQVTQFGKPVTLSCSQTLNHNVMYWYQQKSSQAPKLLFHYYDKDFNNEADTPDNFQSRRPNTSFCFLDIRSPGLGDTAMYLCATSRDQGRGPYGYTFGSGTRLTVV.

V and J are TRBV18 and TRBJ2-5; D is ambiguous. The V and J ends lost 1 base and 5 bases respectively, with 8 bases between them. The germline V gene has CDR1 KGHSH and CDR2 LQKENI. The CDR3 spans 13 residues. This CDR3 is CASSPQGWETQYF. The CDR3 region has the DNA TGTGCCAGCTCACCACAGGGATGGGAGACCCAGTACTTC. The full variable domain, completed using reference TRBV18 and TRBJ2-5, is NAGVMQNPRHLVRRRGQEARLRCSPMKGHSHVYWYRQLPEEGLKFMVYLQKENIIDESGMPKERFSAEFPKEGPSILRIQQVVRGDSAAYFCASSPQGWETQYFGPGTRLLVL.

The chain couples TRBV5-1 to TRBJ2-7; 11 bases are shared with TRBD1. Per the germline V gene, CDR1 is SGHRS and CDR2 is YFSETQ. Trimming took 4 bases from V and 4 from J; bases not matched to a gene: 4. The CDR3 covers 14 residues. The CDR3 loop reads CASSLGQGAYEQYF. The CDR3 DNA sequence: TGCGCCAGCAGCCTTGGACAGGGGGCTTACGAGCAGTACTTC.

This CDR3 reads CASSPGVSYEQYF. The CDR3 bases are TGTGCCAGCAGTCCCGGAGTATCATACGAGCAGTACTTC. This chain uses TRBV27 with TRBJ2-7; no definite D call. The V gene lost 5 bases and the J gene lost 4 bases, with 12 bases spanning the gap. The germline V gene has CDR1 MNHEY and CDR2 SMNVEV (reference sequence). The CDR3 extends over 13 amino acids.

V gene TRBV7-8 combines with J gene TRBJ2-3; D is unresolved. This CDR3 is 12 amino acids long. V lost 1 base, J lost 5 bases, and 4 bases lay in between. Germline V lookup: CDR1 SGHVS, CDR2 FQNEAQ. This CDR3 is CASSLVIDTQYF. The CDR3 DNA is TGTGCCAGCAGCTTAGTTATAGATACGCAGTATTTT.

The chain links TRBV29-1 to TRBJ2-1; the D is unclear. Trimming removed 6 bases from V and 3 bases from J, with 15 bases in between. Germline-derived CDR1 and CDR2 are SQVTM and ANQGSEA. The CDR3 totals 14 residues. CDR3 nucleotide sequence: TGCAGCGTCCAAGACATACTGGACTACAATGAGCAGTTCTTC. It specifies CSVQDILDYNEQFF.

V gene TRBV9 combines with J gene TRBJ2-7; either TRBD1 or TRBD2 may supply D (6 bases each). V was clipped by 8 bases and J by 3 bases, with 18 bases between them. This CDR3 has 14 residues. Germline V lookup: CDR1 SGDLS, CDR2 YYNGEE. The CDR3 spells CASSWAEGGYEQYF. In DNA form, the CDR3 reads TGTGCCAGTTCTTGGGCAGAGGGGGGCTACGAGCAGTACTTC.

The rearrangement links TRBV7-6 to TRBJ2-3; 7 nucleotides align to TRBD1. This CDR3 has 14 amino acids. V lost 5 bases and J lost 2; bases outside the gene matches: 4. The V gene's germline CDR1 is SGHVS and CDR2 FNYEAQ. The CDR3 DNA sequence: TGTGCCAGCAGCGAGGGACAGCCCACAGATACGCAGTATTTT. It specifies CASSEGQPTDTQYF.

This clone has just one count. The chain couples TRBV4-2 to TRBJ2-2; D may be TRBD1 (6 bases). Germline V gene sequence: CDR1 LGHNA, CDR2 YNFKEQ. The CDR3 consists of 15 residues. The germline V and J ends were trimmed by 0 bases and 7 bases, with 12 bases remaining between them. The CDR3 reads CASSQDKDSFGELFF. The CDR3, as DNA: TGTGCCAGCAGCCAAGATAAGGACAGTTTCGGGGAGCTGTTTTTT.

On this clone: Other DNA sequences in the sample encode the same CDR3. This chain joins TRBV13 and TRBJ1-3; D remains ambiguous. Trimming removed 0 bases at V and 4 bases at J, with 7 bases between. Germline CDR1 reads PRHDT; CDR2 reads FYEKMQ (reference sequence). CDR3 length equals 14 residues. The CDR3 protein is CASSLGGAGNTIYF. CDR3 nucleotides: TGTGCCAGCAGCTTAGGTGGTGCGGGAAACACCATATATTTT.

The chain joins TRBV2 to TRBJ2-7, with 10 nucleotides matching TRBD2. V was clipped by 4 bases and J by 2 bases; unmatched bases: 8. Per the germline V gene, CDR1 is SNHLY and CDR2 is FYNNEI. This CDR3 spans 16 amino acids. The CDR3 region has the DNA TGTGCCAGCAGTGGCTATACTAGCGGGACTACCTACGAGCAGTACTTC. Residues: CASSGYTSGTTYEQYF.

CDR3 sequence (DNA): TGTGCCAGTAGTCCTAAGGGCGGCAATCAGCCCCAGCATTTT. It encodes CASSPKGGNQPQHF. This chain links TRBV19 with TRBJ1-5; D is uncertain. Germline CDR1 is LNHDA and CDR2 is SQIVND (reference sequence). V lost 5 bases and J 2 bases, leaving 10 bases between the germline ends. The CDR3 contains 14 residues.

The rearrangement joins TRBV7-9 to TRBJ1-1, with TRBD1 matching 8 bases. Losses at the gene ends were 7 bases for V and 3 bases for J; bases not matched to a gene: 7. CDR1 and CDR2 (germline): SEHNR, FQNEAQ (reference sequence). The CDR3 contains 14 residues. The CDR3 region is CASIHGQGYTEAFF. CDR3 in DNA: TGTGCCAGCATTCATGGACAGGGTTACACTGAAGCTTTCTTT.

This clone was recorded once. The chain employs TRBV2 and TRBJ2-7; D ambiguous. Trimming removed 7 bases at V and 0 bases at J, with 10 bases between. Germline CDR1 is SNHLY and CDR2 is FYNNEI. The CDR3 is 13 amino acids. In DNA, the CDR3 is TGTGCCAGCAAAAATCGGATCTCCTACGAGCAGTACTTC. Its translation is CASKNRISYEQYF.

This chain connects TRBV5-6 to TRBJ1-1, with D hard to call. The CDR3 has 13 amino acids. The V and J ends lost 2 bases and 1 base respectively, with 6 bases between them. Germline CDR1 SGHDT, CDR2 YYEEEE. The CDR3: CASSFTANTEAFF. The CDR3 bases are TGTGCCAGCAGCTTCACAGCGAACACTGAAGCTTTCTTT.

The chain joins TRBV15 to TRBJ2-3; weak D call: TRBD1 (6 bases). The CDR3 covers 13 residues. V was trimmed by 5 bases and J by 6 bases, leaving 12 bases between them. CDR1 LNHNV and CDR2 YYDKDF come from the germline V gene (reference sequence). The CDR3 DNA sequence: TGTGCCACCAGCCCATTACAGGGCGATACGCAGTATTTT. It encodes CATSPLQGDTQYF.

A few counts support this clone. The chain combines TRBV5-1 with TRBJ2-3; D unclear. The germline CDR1 and CDR2 sequences are SGHRS and YFSETQ. The length of the CDR3 is 15 residues. V dropped 0 bases and J dropped 0 bases, with 8 bases sitting between them. In DNA, the CDR3 is TGCGCCAGCAGCTTGGAGGGTACTAGCACAGATACGCAGTATTTT. It specifies CASSLEGTSTDTQYF.

The genes are TRBV19 and TRBJ2-5, with TRBD2 as a possible D gene (5 bases). V dropped 4 bases and J dropped 4 bases, with 16 bases sitting between them. Germline-derived CDR1 and CDR2 are LNHDA and SQIVND (reference sequence). This CDR3 region has 15 residues. The CDR3 here is CASSRGWGALETQYF. The CDR3 DNA is TGTGCCAGTAGTAGAGGCTGGGGAGCTCTAGAGACCCAGTACTTC.